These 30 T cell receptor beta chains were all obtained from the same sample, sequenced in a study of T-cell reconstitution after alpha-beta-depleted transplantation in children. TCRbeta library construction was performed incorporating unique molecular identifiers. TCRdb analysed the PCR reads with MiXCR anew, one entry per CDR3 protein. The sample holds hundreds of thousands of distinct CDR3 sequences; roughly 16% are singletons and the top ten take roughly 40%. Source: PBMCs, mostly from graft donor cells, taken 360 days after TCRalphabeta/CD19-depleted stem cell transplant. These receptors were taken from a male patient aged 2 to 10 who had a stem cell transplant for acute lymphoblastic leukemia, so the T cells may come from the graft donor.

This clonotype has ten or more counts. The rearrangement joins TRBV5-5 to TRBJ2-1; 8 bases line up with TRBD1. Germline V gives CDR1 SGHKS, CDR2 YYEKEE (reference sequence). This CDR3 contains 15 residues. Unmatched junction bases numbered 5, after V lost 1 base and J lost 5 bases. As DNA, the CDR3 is TGTGCCAGCAGCTTGAAAATGGACAGGGACAATGAGCAGTTCTTC. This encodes CASSLKMDRDNEQFF.

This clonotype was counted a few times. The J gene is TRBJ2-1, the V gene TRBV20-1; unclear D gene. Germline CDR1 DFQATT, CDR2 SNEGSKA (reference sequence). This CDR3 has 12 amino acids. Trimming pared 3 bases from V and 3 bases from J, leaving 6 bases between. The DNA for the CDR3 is TGCAGTGCTAGTTCCCTCTACAATGAGCAGTTCTTC. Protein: CSASSLYNEQFF.

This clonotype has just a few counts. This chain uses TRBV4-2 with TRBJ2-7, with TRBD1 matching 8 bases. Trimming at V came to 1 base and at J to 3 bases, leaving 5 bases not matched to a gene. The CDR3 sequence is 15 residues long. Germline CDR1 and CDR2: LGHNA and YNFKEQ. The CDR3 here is CASSQVGQGVYEQYF. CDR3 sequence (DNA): TGTGCCAGCAGCCAAGTTGGACAGGGAGTCTACGAGCAGTACTTC.

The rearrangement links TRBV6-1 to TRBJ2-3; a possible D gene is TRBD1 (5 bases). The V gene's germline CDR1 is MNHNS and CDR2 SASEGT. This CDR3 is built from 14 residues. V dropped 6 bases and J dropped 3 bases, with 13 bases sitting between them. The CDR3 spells CASRGHLQTDTQYF. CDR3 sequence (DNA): TGTGCCAGCAGAGGACATTTGCAGACAGATACGCAGTATTTT.

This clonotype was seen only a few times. The CDR3 here is CASSHIRNEQYF. CDR3 nucleotide sequence: TGTGCCAGCAGCCACATACGTAACGAGCAGTACTTC. This chain links TRBV14 with TRBJ2-7; D remains unclear. The V gene lost 3 bases and the J gene lost 5 bases, with 8 bases spanning the gap. This CDR3 is built from 12 residues. Germline lookup yields CDR1 SGHDN and CDR2 FVKESK.

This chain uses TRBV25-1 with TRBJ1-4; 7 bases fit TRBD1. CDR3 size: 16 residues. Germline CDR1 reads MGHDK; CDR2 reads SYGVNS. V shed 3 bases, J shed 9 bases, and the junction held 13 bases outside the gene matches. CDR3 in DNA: TGTGCCAGCAGTGACGGGACAGAAATTTTGAGGAAAAAACTGTTTTTT. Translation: CASSDGTEILRKKLFF.

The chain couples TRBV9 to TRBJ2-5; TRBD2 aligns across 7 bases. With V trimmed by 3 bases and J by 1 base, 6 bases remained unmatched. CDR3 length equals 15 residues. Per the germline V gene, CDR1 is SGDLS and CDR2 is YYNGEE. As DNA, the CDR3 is TGTGCCAGCAGCGCCTTTGGGACTATCCAAGAGACCCAGTACTTC. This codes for CASSAFGTIQETQYF.

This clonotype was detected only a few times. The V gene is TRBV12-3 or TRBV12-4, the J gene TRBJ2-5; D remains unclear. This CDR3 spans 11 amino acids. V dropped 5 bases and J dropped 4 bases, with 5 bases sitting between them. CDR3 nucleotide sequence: TGTGCCAGCAGTAAAATAGAGACCCAGTACTTC. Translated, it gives CASSKIETQYF.

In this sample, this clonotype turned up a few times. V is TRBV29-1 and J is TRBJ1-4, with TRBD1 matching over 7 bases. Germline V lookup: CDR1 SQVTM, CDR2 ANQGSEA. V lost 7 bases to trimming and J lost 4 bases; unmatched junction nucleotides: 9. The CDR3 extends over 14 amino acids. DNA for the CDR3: TGCAGCGGAAGTAGGGGACAGCATAATGAAAAACTGTTTTTT. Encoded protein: CSGSRGQHNEKLFF.

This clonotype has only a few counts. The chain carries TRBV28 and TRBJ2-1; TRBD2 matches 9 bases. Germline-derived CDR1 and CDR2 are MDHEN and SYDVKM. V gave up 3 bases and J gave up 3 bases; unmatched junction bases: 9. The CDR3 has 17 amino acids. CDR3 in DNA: TGTGCCAGCAGTTTTGCCTTAGCGGGAGACCTCTACAATGAGCAGTTCTTC. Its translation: CASSFALAGDLYNEQFF. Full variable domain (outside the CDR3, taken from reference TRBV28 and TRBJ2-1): DVKVTQSSRYLVKRTGEKVFLECVQDMDHENMFWYRQDPGLGLRLIYFSYDVKMKEKGDIPEGYSVSREKKERFSLILESASTNQTSMYLCASSFALAGDLYNEQFFGPGTRLTVL.

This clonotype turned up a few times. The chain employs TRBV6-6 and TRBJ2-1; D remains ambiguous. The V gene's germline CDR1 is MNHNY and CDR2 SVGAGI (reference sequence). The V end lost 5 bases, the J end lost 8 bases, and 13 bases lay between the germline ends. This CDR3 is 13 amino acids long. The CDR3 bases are TGTGCCAGCAGTCCGGTATCTCACGATGAGCAGTTCTTC. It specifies CASSPVSHDEQFF.

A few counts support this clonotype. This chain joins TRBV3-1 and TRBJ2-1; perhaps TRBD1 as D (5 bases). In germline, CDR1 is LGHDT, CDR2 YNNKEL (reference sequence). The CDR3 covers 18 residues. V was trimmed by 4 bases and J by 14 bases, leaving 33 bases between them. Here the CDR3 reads CASSLSHTQGYPVSLEFF. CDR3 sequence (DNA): TGTGCCAGCAGCCTGTCCCACACCCAGGGTTACCCGGTGTCTTTAGAGTTCTTC.

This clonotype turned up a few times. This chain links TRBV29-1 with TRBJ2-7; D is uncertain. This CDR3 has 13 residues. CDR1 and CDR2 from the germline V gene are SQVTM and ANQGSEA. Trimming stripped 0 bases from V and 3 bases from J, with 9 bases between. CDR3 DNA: TGCAGCGTTGAAGAGGGCATCGGCTACGAGCAGTACTTC. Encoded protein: CSVEEGIGYEQYF.

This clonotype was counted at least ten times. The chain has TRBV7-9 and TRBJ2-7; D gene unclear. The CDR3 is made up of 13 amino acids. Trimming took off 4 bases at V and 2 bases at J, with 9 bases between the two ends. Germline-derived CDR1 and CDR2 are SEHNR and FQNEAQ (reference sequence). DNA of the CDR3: TGTGCCAGCAGCTCCAGAGTTACCTACGAGCAGTACTTC. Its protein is CASSSRVTYEQYF.

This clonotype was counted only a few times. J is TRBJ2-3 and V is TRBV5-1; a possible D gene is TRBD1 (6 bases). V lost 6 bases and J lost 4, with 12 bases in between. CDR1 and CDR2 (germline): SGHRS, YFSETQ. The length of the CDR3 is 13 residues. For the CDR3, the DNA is TGCGCCAGCAACCACAGGGTATCAGATACGCAGTATTTT. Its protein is CASNHRVSDTQYF.

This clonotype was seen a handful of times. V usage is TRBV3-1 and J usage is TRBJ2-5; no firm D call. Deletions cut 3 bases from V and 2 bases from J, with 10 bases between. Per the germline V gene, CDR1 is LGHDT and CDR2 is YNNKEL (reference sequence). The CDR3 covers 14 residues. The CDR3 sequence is CASSHRRSQETQYF. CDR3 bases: TGTGCCAGCAGCCACCGGCGGTCTCAAGAGACCCAGTACTTC.

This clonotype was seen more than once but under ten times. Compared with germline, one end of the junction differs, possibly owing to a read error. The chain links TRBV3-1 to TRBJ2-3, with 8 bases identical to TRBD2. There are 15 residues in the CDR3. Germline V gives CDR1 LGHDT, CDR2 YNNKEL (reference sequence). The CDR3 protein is CASTTSGFNTDTQYF. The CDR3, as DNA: TGTGCTAGCACCACTAGCGGATTCAACACAGATACGCAGTATTTT.

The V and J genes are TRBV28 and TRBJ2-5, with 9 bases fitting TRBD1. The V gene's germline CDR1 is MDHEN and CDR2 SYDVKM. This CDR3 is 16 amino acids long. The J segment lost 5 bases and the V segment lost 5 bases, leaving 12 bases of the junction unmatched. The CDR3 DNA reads TGTGCCAGCAGTCTCTCCCGGGACAGGGTTTACGAGACCCAGTACTTC. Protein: CASSLSRDRVYETQYF. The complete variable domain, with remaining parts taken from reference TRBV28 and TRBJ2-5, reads DVKVTQSSRYLVKRTGEKVFLECVQDMDHENMFWYRQDPGLGLRLIYFSYDVKMKEKGDIPEGYSVSREKKERFSLILESASTNQTSMYLCASSLSRDRVYETQYFGPGTRLLVL.

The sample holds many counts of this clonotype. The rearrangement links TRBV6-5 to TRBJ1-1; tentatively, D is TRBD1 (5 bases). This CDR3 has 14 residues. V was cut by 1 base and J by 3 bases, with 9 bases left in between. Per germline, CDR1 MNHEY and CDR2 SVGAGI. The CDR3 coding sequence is TGTGCCAGCAGTTACTGGGGAGGGGACACTGAAGCTTTCTTT. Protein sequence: CASSYWGGDTEAFF.

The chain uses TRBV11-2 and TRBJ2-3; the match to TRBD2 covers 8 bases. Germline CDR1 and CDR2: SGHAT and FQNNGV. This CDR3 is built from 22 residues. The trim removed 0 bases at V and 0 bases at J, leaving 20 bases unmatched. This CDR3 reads CASSLDRRTGTRPSGSTDTQYF. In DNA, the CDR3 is TGTGCCAGCAGCTTAGATCGCCGAACCGGGACTAGACCTTCGGGTAGCACAGATACGCAGTATTTT.

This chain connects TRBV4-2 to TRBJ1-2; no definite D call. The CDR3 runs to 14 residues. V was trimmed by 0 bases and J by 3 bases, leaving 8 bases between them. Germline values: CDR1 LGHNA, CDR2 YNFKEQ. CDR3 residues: CASSQERRDYGYTF. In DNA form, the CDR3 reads TGTGCCAGCAGCCAAGAGCGGAGGGACTATGGCTACACCTTC.

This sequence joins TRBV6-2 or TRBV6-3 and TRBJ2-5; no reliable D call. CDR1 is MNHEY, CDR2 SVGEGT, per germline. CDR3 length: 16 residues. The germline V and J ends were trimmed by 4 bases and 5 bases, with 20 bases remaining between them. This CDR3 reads CASSSRPDWGRETQYF. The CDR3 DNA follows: TGTGCCAGCAGTTCCCGACCTGATTGGGGTCGGGAGACCCAGTACTTC.

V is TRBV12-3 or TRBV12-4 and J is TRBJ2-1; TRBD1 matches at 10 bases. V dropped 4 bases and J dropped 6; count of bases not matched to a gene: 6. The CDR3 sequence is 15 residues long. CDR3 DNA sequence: TGTGCCAGCAGTTCAAGACAGGGGGCATTCAATGAGCAGTTCTTC. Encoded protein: CASSSRQGAFNEQFF.

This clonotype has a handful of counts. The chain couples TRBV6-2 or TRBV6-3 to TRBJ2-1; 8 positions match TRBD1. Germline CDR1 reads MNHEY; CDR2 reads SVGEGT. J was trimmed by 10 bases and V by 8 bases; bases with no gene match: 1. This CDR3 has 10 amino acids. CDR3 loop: CASGTGEQFF. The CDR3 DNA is TGTGCCAGCGGGACAGGCGAGCAGTTCTTC.

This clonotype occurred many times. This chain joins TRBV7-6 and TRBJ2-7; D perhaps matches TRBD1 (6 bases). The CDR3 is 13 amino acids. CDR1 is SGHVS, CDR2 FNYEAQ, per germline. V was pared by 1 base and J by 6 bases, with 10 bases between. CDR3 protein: CASSLVTRGEQYF. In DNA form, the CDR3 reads TGTGCCAGCAGCTTAGTCACCAGGGGCGAGCAGTACTTC.

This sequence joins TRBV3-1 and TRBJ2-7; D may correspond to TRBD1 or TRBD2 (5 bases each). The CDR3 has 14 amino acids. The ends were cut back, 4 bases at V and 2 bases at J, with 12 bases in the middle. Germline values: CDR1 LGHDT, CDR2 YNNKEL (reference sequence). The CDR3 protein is CASSRDLGPYEQYF. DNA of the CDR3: TGTGCCAGCAGCCGGGACCTGGGGCCCTACGAGCAGTACTTC.

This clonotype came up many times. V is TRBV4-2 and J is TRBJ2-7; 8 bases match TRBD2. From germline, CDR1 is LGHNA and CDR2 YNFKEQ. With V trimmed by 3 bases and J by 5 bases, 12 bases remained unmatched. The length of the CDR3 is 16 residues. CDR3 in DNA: TGTGCCAGCAGCCAGACGGTTAGCGGGACATTCCACGAGCAGTACTTC. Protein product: CASSQTVSGTFHEQYF.

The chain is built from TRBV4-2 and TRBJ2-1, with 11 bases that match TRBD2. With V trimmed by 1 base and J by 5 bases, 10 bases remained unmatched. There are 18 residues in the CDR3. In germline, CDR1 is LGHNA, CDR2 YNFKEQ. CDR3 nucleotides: TGTGCCAGCAGCCAAGGGGTAGGAGGGGGACTAGCGGACAATGAGCAGTTCTTC. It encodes CASSQGVGGGLADNEQFF.

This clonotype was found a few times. In DNA form, the CDR3 reads TGTGCCAGCAGCCCCCTAGCGGGAGGGTTCACCGGGGAGCTGTTTTTT. This gives the protein CASSPLAGGFTGELFF. The rearrangement uses TRBV7-2 and TRBJ2-2, with 12 bases matching TRBD2. The V segment lost 5 bases and the J segment 4 bases; nucleotides outside the gene matches: 5. Germline CDR1 reads SGHTA; CDR2 reads FQGNSA. The length of the CDR3 is 16 residues.

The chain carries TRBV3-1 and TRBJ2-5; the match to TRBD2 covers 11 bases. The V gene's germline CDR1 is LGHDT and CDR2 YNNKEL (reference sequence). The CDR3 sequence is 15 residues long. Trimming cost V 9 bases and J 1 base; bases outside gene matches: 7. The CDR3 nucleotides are TGTGCCAGTTCTCCGGGACTAGCGGTCCAAGAGACCCAGTACTTC. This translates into CASSPGLAVQETQYF.